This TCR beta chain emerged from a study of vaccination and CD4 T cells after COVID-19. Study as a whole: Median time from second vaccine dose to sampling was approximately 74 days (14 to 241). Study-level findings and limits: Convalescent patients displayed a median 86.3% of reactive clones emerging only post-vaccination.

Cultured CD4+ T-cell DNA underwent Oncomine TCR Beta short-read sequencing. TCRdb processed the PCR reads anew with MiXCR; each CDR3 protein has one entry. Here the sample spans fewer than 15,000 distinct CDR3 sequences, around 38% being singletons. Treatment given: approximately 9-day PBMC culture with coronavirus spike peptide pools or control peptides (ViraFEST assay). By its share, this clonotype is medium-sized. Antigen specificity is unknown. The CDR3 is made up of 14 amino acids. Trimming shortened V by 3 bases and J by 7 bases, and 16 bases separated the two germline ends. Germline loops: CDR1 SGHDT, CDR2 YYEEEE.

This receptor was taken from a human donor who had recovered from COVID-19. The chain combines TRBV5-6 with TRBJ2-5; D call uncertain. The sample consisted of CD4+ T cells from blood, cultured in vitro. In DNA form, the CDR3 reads TGTGCCAGCAGCTCTATGACTCATCCGGCGACCCAGTACTTC. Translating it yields CASSSMTHPATQYF.